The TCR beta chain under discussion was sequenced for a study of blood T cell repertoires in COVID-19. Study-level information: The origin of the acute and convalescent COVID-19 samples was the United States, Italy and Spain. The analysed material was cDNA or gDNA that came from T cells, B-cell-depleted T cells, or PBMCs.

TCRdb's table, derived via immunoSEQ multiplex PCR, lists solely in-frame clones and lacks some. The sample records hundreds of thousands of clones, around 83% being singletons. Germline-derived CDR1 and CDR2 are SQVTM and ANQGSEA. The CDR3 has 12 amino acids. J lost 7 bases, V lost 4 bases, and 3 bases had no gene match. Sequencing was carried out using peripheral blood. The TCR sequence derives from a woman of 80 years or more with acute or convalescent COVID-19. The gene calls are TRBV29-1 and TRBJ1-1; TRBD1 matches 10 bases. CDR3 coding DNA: TGCAGCGTTGTGGGACAGGGGTTTGAAGCTTTCTTT. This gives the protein CSVVGQGFEAFF.